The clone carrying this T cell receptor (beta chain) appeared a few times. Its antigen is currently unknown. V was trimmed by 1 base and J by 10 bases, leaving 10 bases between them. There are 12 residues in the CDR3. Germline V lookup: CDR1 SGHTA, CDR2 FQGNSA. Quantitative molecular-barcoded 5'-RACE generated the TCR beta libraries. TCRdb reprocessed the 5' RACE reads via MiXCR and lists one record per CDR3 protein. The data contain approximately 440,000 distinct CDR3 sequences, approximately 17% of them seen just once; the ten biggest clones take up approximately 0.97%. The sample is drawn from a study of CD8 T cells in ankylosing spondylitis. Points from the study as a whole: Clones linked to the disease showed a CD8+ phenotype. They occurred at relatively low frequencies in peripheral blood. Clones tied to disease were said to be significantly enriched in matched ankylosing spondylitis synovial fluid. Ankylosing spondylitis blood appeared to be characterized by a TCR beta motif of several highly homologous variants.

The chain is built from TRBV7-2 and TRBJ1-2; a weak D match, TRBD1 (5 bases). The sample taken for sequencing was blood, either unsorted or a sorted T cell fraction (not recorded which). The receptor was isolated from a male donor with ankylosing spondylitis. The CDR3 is CASSLVGDFYTF. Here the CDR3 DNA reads TGTGCCAGCAGCTTAGTGGGGGATTTCTACACCTTC. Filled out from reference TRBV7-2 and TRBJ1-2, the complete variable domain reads GAGVSQSPSNKVTEKGKDVELRCDPISGHTALYWYRQSLGQGLEFLIYFQGNSAPDKSGLPSDRFSAERTGGSVSTLTIQRTQQEDSAVYLCASSLVGDFYTFGSGTRLTVV.